Listed below are T cell receptor beta chains from one sample, sequenced in a study of blood T cell repertoires in COVID-19. Profiling relied on immunoSEQ multiplex PCR, and the TCRdb table lists in-frame clones only, not all of them. The sample shows under 120,000 clones, about 85% of them seen only once. Sequencing input: peripheral blood. All receptors derive from a human donor in a cohort sampled during active COVID-19. Each CDR3 is given without its conserved first and last residue. Fields, in order: CDR3 protein, J gene, V gene, D gene, CDR3 length. The D gene is left open where the match is weak.

CDR3aa: ASSPRLAGGPDTQY
j_gene: TRBJ2-3
v_gene: TRBV7-3
d_gene: TRBD2
len: 14

CDR3aa: ASSVRGHATNEKLF
j_gene: TRBJ1-4
v_gene: TRBV9
d_gene: -
len: 14

CDR3aa: ASSYRGETQY
j_gene: TRBJ2-5
v_gene: TRBV6-5
d_gene: -
len: 10

CDR3aa: ASSTTGFSTEAF
j_gene: TRBJ1-1
v_gene: TRBV19
d_gene: TRBD1
len: 12

CDR3aa: ASSLFSGGAGNTGELF
j_gene: TRBJ2-2
v_gene: TRBV7-2
d_gene: TRBD2
len: 16

CDR3aa: ASSQPGGGYVGYT
j_gene: TRBJ1-2
v_gene: TRBV4-1
d_gene: -
len: 13

CDR3aa: AWNRQGDTEAF
j_gene: TRBJ1-1
v_gene: TRBV30
d_gene: TRBD1
len: 11

CDR3aa: ASSVQASNSPLH
j_gene: TRBJ1-6
v_gene: TRBV6-2/TRBV6-3
d_gene: -
len: 12

CDR3aa: ASSLGTISHEQY
j_gene: TRBJ2-7
v_gene: TRBV5-1
d_gene: -
len: 12

CDR3aa: ATSDPRWDSSGRDADTQY
j_gene: TRBJ2-3
v_gene: TRBV24-1
d_gene: TRBD2
len: 18

CDR3aa: ASSRDLRLTDTQY
j_gene: TRBJ2-3
v_gene: TRBV2
d_gene: -
len: 13

CDR3aa: ASSQAPWPTDTQY
j_gene: TRBJ2-3
v_gene: TRBV5-5
d_gene: -
len: 13

CDR3aa: SASGGVMNTEAF
j_gene: TRBJ1-1
v_gene: TRBV20-1
d_gene: -
len: 12

CDR3aa: ASRLATRVNYEQY
j_gene: TRBJ2-7
v_gene: TRBV12-2
d_gene: -
len: 13

CDR3aa: AISESAVSYEQY
j_gene: TRBJ2-7
v_gene: TRBV10-3
d_gene: -
len: 12

CDR3aa: ARPREKLF
j_gene: TRBJ1-4
v_gene: TRBV5-3
d_gene: -
len: 8

CDR3aa: ASSEAAYNEQF
j_gene: TRBJ2-1
v_gene: TRBV6-1
d_gene: -
len: 11

CDR3aa: ASSLGPKRGDTQY
j_gene: TRBJ2-3
v_gene: TRBV5-5
d_gene: -
len: 13

CDR3aa: ASSPERRVGYT
j_gene: TRBJ1-2
v_gene: TRBV7-2
d_gene: -
len: 11

CDR3aa: ASSQGDRVGEKLF
j_gene: TRBJ1-4
v_gene: TRBV28
d_gene: TRBD1
len: 13